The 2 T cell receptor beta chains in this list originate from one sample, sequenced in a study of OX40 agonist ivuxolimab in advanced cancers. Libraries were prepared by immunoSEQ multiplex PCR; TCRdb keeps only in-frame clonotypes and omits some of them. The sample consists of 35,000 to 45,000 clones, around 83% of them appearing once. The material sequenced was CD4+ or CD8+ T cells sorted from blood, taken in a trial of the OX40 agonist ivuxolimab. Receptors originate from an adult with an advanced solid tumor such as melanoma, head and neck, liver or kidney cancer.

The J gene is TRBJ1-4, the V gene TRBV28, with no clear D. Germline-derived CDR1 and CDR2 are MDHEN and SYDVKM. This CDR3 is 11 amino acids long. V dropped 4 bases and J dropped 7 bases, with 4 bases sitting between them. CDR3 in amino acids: CASSWGEKLFF. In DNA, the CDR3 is TGTGCCAGCAGTTGGGGTGAAAAACTGTTTTTT.

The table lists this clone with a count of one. The DNA of the CDR3 is TGTGCCAGCAGCCCTCCGACAGGGGGATCCGGGGAGCTGTTTTTT. Amino acid sequence: CASSPPTGGSGELFF. The chain joins TRBV9 to TRBJ2-2; 9 bases are shared with TRBD1. Germline CDR1 is SGDLS and CDR2 is YYNGEE. V dropped 4 bases and J dropped 6; count of bases not matched to a gene: 7. The CDR3 spans 15 residues.